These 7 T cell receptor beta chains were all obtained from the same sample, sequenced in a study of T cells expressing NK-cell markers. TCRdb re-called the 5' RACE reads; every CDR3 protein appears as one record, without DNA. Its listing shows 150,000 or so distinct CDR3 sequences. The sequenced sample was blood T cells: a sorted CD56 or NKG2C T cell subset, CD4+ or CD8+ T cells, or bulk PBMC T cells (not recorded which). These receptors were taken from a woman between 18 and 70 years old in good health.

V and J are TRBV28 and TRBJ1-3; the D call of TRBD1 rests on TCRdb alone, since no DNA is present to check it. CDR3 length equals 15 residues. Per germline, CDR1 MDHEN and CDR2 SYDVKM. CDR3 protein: CASSAGHLSGNTIYF. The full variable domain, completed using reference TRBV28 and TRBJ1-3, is DVKVTQSSRYLVKRTGEKVFLECVQDMDHENMFWYRQDPGLGLRLIYFSYDVKMKEKGDIPEGYSVSREKKERFSLILESASTNQTSMYLCASSAGHLSGNTIYFGEGSWLTVV.

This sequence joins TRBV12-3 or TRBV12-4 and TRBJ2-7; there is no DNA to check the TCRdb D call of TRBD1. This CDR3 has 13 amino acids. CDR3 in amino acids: CASSFNGGLEQYF.

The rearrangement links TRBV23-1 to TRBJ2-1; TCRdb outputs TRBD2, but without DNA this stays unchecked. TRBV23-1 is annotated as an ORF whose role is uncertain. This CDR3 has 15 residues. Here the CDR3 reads CASSQGLAGEIEQFF.

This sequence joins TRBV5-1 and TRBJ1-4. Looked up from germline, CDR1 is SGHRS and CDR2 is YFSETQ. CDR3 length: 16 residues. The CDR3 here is CASSLKPASANEKLFF.

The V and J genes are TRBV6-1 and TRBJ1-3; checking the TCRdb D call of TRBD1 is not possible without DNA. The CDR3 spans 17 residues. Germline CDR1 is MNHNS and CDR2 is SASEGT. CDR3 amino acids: CASSPVAVQGSGNTIYF.

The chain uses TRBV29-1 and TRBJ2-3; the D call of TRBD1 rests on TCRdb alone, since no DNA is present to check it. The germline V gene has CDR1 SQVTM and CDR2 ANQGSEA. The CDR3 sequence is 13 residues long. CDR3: CSVAGQGIHTQYF.

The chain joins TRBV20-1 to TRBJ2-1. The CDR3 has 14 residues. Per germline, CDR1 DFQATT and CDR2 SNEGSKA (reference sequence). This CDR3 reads CSARYAESYNEQFF.